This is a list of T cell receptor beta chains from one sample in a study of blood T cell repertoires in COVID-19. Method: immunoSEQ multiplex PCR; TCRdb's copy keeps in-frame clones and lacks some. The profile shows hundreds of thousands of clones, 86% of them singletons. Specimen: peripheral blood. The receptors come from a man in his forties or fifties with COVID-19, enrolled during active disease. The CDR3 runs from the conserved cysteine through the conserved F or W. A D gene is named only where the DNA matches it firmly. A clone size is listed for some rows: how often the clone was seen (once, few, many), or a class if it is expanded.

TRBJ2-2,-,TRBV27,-,TGTGCCAGCAGTCCCCCGGGACATTCACTCGGGGAGCTGTTTTTT,CASSPPGHSLGELFF
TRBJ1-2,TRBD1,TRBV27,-,TGTGCCAGCAGTTTTGGACAGGAAACTAACTATGGCTACACCTTC,CASSFGQETNYGYTF
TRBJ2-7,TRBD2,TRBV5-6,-,TGTGCCAGCAGCCCCAGACTAGCGGGGGTTCGGTACGAGCAGTACTTC,CASSPRLAGVRYEQYF
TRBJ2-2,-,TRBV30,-,TGTGCCTGGAGCGCCACAGGGACCGCCGGGGAGCTGTTTTTT,CAWSATGTAGELFF
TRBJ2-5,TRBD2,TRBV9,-,TGTGCCAGCAGCGTAGATAGGGGACTAGCGGGAGGAGAGCAAGAGACCCAGTACTTC,CASSVDRGLAGGEQETQYF
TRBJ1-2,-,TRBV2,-,TGTGCCAGCACCCTCCTCGCAGGCCCAGGGATCGGAGGCTACACCTTC,CASTLLAGPGIGGYTF
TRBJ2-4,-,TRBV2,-,TGTGCCAGCAGGAGGGGGGGCGAGGGCATTCAGTACTTC,CASRRGGEGIQYF
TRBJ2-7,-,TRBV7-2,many,TGTGCCAGCAGCCAGGTCGGGAACTACGAGCAGTACTTC,CASSQVGNYEQYF
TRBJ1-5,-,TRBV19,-,TGTGCCAGTACGTGGCAGTACAATCAGCCCCAGCATTTT,CASTWQYNQPQHF
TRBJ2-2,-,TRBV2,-,TGTGCCAGCAGTGTGGTGACTAGTTCGACGAACACCGGGGAGCTGTTTTTT,CASSVVTSSTNTGELFF
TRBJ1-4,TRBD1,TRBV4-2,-,TGTGCCAGCAGCCAAGATCGGACAGGGGCGTATGAAAAACTGTTTTTT,CASSQDRTGAYEKLFF
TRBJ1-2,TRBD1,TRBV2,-,TGTGCCAGCAGTGGTGACAGGGCCTACTATGGCTACACCTTC,CASSGDRAYYGYTF
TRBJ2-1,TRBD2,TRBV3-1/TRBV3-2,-,TGTGCCAGCAGCCAAGAGATTGGGACTAGCGGATACAATGAGCAGTTCTTC,CASSQEIGTSGYNEQFF
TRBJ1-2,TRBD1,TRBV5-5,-,TGTGCCAGCAGCCCTGCGCCGGGACAGGGGGACTATGGCTACACCTTC,CASSPAPGQGDYGYTF
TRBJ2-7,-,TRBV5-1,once,TGCGCCAGCAGCAAAGATCCCAGCTACGAGCAGTACTTC,CASSKDPSYEQYF
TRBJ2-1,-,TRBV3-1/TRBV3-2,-,TGTGCCAGCAGCCAAGGGGCTACGGTTTTCCTCGATGAGCAGTTCTTC,CASSQGATVFLDEQFF
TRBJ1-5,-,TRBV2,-,TGTGCCAGCAACCAGGGACAAGTACAGCCCCAGCATTTT,CASNQGQVQPQHF
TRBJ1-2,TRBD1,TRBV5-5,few,TGTGCCAGCAGCCCCAGACAGGGGGATGTCTCTGGCTACACCTTC,CASSPRQGDVSGYTF
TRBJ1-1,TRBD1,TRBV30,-,TGTGCCTGGAGTGACAGGGGCACTGAAGCTTTCTTT,CAWSDRGTEAFF
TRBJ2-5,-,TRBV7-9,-,TGTGCCAGCAGCCCCCCTATAGGGCGCAGGGGTCAAGAGACCCAGTACTTC,CASSPPIGRRGQETQYF
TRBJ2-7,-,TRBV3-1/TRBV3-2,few,TGTGCCAGCAGCCAAGGCGGTACCTACGAGCAGTACTTC,CASSQGGTYEQYF
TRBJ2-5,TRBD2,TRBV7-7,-,TGTGCTAGCAGCTTGGGACTAGCGGGATTTTCGGAGACCCAGTACTTC,CASSLGLAGFSETQYF
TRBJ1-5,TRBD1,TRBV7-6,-,TGTGCCAGCAGCCCGGACAGGGTGGATCAGCCCCAGCATTTT,CASSPDRVDQPQHF
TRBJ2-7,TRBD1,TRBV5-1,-,TGCGCCAGCAAGGGACAGGGGGCTCTGAGTGAGCAGTACTTC,CASKGQGALSEQYF
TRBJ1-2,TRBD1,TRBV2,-,TGTGCCGGAGAACGACAGGGAAGGGATGGCTACACCTTC,CAGERQGRDGYTF
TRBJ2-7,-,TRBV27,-,TGTGCCAGCAGTTCGACAGGTGGGGTCTCCGAGCAGTACTTC,CASSSTGGVSEQYF
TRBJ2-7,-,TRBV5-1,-,TGCACCAGCAGCTCGCTTAGTGGGGGGAATCACTACGAGCAGTACTTC,CTSSSLSGGNHYEQYF
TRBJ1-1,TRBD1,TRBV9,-,TGTGCCAGCAGCGCAGGACAGGGTCTTCTGGCTGAAGCTTTCTTT,CASSAGQGLLAEAFF
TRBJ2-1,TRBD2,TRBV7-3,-,TGTGCCAGCAGCCCCACAGCGGGGATCTACAATGAGCAGTTCTTC,CASSPTAGIYNEQFF
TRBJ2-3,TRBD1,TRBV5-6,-,TGTGCCAGCAGCGAGGGACAGGGGGTTAGCACAGATACGCAGTATTTT,CASSEGQGVSTDTQYF
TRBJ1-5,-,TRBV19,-,TGTGCCAGTAGTCTGGACAGAAAAACGGGTCGGCCCCAGCATTTT,CASSLDRKTGRPQHF
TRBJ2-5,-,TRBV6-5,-,TGTGCCAGCGATTCGTTAGGAGGGGAGACCCAGTACTTC,CASDSLGGETQYF
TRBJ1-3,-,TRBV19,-,TGTGCCAGTACCCACAATACTGGAAACACCATATATTTT,CASTHNTGNTIYF
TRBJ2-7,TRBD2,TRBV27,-,TGTGCCAGCAGTTCCGGGACTAGCGCCTACGAGCAGTACTTC,CASSSGTSAYEQYF
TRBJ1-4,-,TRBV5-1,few,TGCGCCAGCAGCTTGCGGACAGCACCGAAGGAAAAACTGTTTTTT,CASSLRTAPKEKLFF
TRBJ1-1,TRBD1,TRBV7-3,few,TGTGCCAGCAGCTTAAGGAGGGGGCGGAACACTGAAGCTTTCTTT,CASSLRRGRNTEAFF
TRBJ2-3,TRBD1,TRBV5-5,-,TGTGCCAGCAGCTTGGTGCAGGGGGCGCTGGCAGATACGCAGTATTTT,CASSLVQGALADTQYF
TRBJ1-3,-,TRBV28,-,TGTGCCAGCAGTCCAAACCCGAGGTGGGGGCGAGGTTCTGGAAACACCATATATTTT,CASSPNPRWGRGSGNTIYF
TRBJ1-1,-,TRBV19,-,TGTGCCAGTAGTAAACGAGGGGACTTGAACACTGAAGCTTTCTTT,CASSKRGDLNTEAFF
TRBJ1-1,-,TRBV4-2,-,TGTGCCAGCAGCCAAGACAGGGTAAACACTGAAGCTTTCTTT,CASSQDRVNTEAFF
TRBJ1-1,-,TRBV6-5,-,TGTGCCAGCAGACGCGTTGGGGAGGCGAACACTGAAGCTTTCTTT,CASRRVGEANTEAFF
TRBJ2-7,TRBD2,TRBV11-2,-,TGTGCCAGCAGCTTTAGCGGGAGTAGCACCTACGAGCAGTACTTC,CASSFSGSSTYEQYF
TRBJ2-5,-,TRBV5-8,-,TGTGCCAGCAGCTTGGCCGGCGGCACGGCACAAGAGACCCAGTACTTC,CASSLAGGTAQETQYF
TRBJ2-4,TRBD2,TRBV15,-,TGTGCCACCAGCAGGGATCCGCCCCATAGCGGGACGGGAGACATTCAGTACTTC,CATSRDPPHSGTGDIQYF
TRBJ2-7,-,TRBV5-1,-,TGCGCCAGCAGCTTGTGGGTGGAAGGCGGGGAGCAGTACTTC,CASSLWVEGGEQYF
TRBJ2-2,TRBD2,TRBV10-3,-,TGTGCCACTTGGGGACTAGCGAACACCGGGGAGCTGTTTTTT,CATWGLANTGELFF
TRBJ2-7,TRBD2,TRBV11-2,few,TGTGCCAGCAGCTTGGGAGGTACGGCTAGCGGGAGCTACGAGCAGTACTTC,CASSLGGTASGSYEQYF
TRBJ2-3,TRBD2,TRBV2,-,TGTGCCAGCACGTTGGGACTAGGGGCAGATACGCAGTATTTT,CASTLGLGADTQYF